This TCR beta chain was recovered during a study of cytomegalovirus exposure and HLA in healthy donors (dated by TCRdb to 2017 to 2019). Notes on the research overall: According to a later analysis, the roughly 130 validation repertoires were produced on the same platform as the roughly 720 repertoires of the first cohort. A separate validation cohort of roughly 120 different subjects was used in addition to the approximately 670-subject first cohort. To predict cytomegalovirus infection status, the study brought together high-throughput TCR immunosequencing, statistical association of individual TCRs with disease status, and machine learning. The study was designed to test whether signatures of past pathogen exposure could be identified by cataloging public T cell receptors. Summary of the overall study and its limitations: In vitro tests confirmed that a few of the cytomegalovirus-associated TCR beta chains recognize cytomegalovirus antigens. All 120 or so repertoires were used to score co-occurrence in the validation cohort in a later analysis, because that analysis had no HLA typing for the cohort. The classifier was reported to diagnose cytomegalovirus status with high specificity and sensitivity in both the original cohort and the validation cohort. While some public TCRs were present in many individuals, most TCR sequences turned up only very rarely across donors. The authors suggested that the approach could potentially be generalized to other disease states and immunological phenotypes. The study gave a list of roughly 150 TCR beta chains associated with cytomegalovirus. Of the cluster scores, 85% to 95% were above 0 in a later analysis, which found that TCRs clustered in the first cohort also tended to co-occur in the approximately 110 validation repertoires.

Donors formed part of the validation cohort, which comprised about 130 subjects and was distinct from the first cohort of under 800 subjects. Points on this clone: Its antigen is still unknown. Per-base qualities were not stored, and no clone one base away is much larger.

The method behind the library was the immunoSEQ multiplex PCR assay. The study's own analysis went as follows. A statistical classification framework was built to diagnose cytomegalovirus status from the catalog of TCR beta chain sequences. Entries here come from immuneACCESS through TCRdb and include only in-frame sequences with V and J called. Some clones fail to appear in such tables; in the studies checked, an unresolved V gene covers under half of the shortfall, and the cause of the remainder is unknown. Clone size and the V and J calls come from that table; the DNA yielded D and trimming. The table for this sample lists 150,000 to 250,000 clones; roughly 88% of them were counted only once. The top ten clonotypes cover over 10% of the sample. Sequenced input: PBMCs. This clonotype was sampled from a woman aged 30 to 39 in good health and CMV-seropositive.

This receptor carries the CDR3 CASSATTGQPQHF. The nucleotide sequence is given as TGTGCCAGCAGCGCAACGACAGGACAGCCCCAGCATTTT. The chain uses TRBV7-6 and TRBJ1-5, with a weak D call of TRBD1 (6 bases match). In the germline V gene, CDR1 corresponds to SGHVS and CDR2 to FNYEAQ. V and J are truncated by 5 bases and 7 bases respectively, leaving an intervening sequence of 12 bases. Measured from the cysteine to the phenylalanine, the CDR3 is 13 residues long. Of the read, only the CDR3 DNA is kept; its 39 bases are in frame from base 1.